The rows below give T cell receptor beta chains drawn from one sample of a study of blood T cell repertoires in COVID-19. Sequenced by immunoSEQ multiplex PCR; TCRdb stores in-frame clones only, minus some. The sample lists nearly 250,000 clones, roughly 88% occurring once. What was sequenced was peripheral blood. The source of these receptors is a woman of 80 years or more with COVID-19, enrolled during active disease. Both conserved end residues are part of each CDR3. The D gene is left open where the match is weak. Some rows mark clone size as missing; the rest say once, few, many or name a class of expanded clone.

TRBJ1-2 - few TRBV7-9 CASTPTGGWDYGYTF TGTGCCAGCACCCCAACTGGGGGGTGGGACTATGGCTACACCTTC
TRBJ1-3 - - TRBV28 CAASSPGTRKSSGNTIYF TGTGCCGCCTCGTCCCCGGGGACACGTAAGAGCTCTGGAAACACCATATATTTT
TRBJ1-1 TRBD1 - TRBV18 CASSPTGQTEAFF TGTGCCAGCTCACCGACAGGGCAGACTGAAGCTTTCTTT
TRBJ2-5 TRBD2 few TRBV6-2/TRBV6-3 CASSYQRGGRETQYF TGTGCCAGCAGTTACCAGCGGGGCGGTAGGGAGACCCAGTACTTC
TRBJ2-1 TRBD1 once TRBV6-5 CASSWDSRGEQFF TGTGCCAGCAGTTGGGACAGTCGGGGAGAGCAGTTCTTC
TRBJ1-1 TRBD1 - TRBV6-2/TRBV6-3 CASSQGTGMNTEAFF TGTGCCAGCAGCCAAGGGACAGGGATGAACACTGAAGCTTTCTTT
TRBJ2-1 TRBD1 - TRBV28 CASRPPGGLYNEQFF TGTGCCAGCAGACCCCCAGGGGGCCTCTACAATGAGCAGTTCTTC
TRBJ1-4 - - TRBV18 CASSPPSSQGEKLFF TGTGCCAGCTCACCACCCTCCAGTCAGGGGGAAAAACTGTTTTTT
TRBJ2-3 - - TRBV6-4 CASSSGVTDTQYF TGTGCCAGCAGTTCGGGGGTCACAGATACGCAGTATTTT
TRBJ2-1 TRBD2 - TRBV9 CASSGTSGIYNEQFF TGTGCCAGCAGCGGGACTAGCGGAATCTACAATGAGCAGTTCTTC
TRBJ1-2 - - TRBV6-6 CASRQGTGGYTF TGTGCCAGCAGGCAGGGGACGGGTGGCTACACCTTC
TRBJ1-2 TRBD1 - TRBV19 CASSVRTGLYGYIF TGTGCCAGTAGTGTGAGGACAGGTCTCTATGGCTACATCTTC
TRBJ2-7 TRBD1 - TRBV28 CASSWTGFFYEQYF TGTGCCAGCAGCTGGACAGGGTTTTTCTACGAGCAGTACTTC